This T cell receptor beta chain was profiled in a study of T cells expressing NK-cell markers. On the study more broadly: CD3+CD56+NKG2C+, CD3+CD56+NKG2C- and CD3+CD56-NKG2C+ T cells, once sorted, supplied the TCR beta repertoires. HCMV seropositivity marked most of the eight sequenced donors; one was seronegative.

Broader study findings: Where several donors were concerned, these clonotypes also led the CD3+CD56-NKG2C+ fraction.

As regards this clonotype: Its matching antigen is unknown.

Reanalyzing the 5' RACE reads, TCRdb keeps one entry per CDR3 protein, without DNA. This table lists 120,000 to 150,000 distinct CDR3 sequences. The CDR3 contains 14 residues. The germline gives CDR1 MNHEY, CDR2 SMNVEV (reference sequence). The sequenced material came from blood T cells: a sorted CD56 or NKG2C T cell subset, CD4+ or CD8+ T cells, or bulk PBMC T cells (not recorded which). The rearrangement links TRBV27 to TRBJ1-4. The sequence was collected from a man between 18 and 35 years old in good health. CDR3 residues: CASSNQHQVEKLFF.